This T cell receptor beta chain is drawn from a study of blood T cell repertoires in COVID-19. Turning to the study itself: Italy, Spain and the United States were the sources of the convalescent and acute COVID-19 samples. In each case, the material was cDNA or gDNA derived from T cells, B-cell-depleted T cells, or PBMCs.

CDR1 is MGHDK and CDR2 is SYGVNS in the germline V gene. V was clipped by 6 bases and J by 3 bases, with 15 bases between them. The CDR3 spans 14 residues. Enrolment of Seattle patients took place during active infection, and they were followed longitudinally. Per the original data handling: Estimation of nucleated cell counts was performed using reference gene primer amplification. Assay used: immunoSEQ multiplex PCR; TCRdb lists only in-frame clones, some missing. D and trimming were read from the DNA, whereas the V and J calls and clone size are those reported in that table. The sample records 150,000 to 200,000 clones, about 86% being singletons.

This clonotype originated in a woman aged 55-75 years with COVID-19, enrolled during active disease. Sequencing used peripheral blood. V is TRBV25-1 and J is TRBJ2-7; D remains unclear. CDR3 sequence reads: CASRVYGPHYEQYF. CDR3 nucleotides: TGTGCCAGCAGAGTTTATGGGCCCCACTACGAGCAGTACTTC.